The next 26 T cell receptor beta chains were all read from a single sample in a study of blood T cell repertoires in COVID-19. Sequencing used immunoSEQ multiplex PCR; TCRdb keeps in-frame clones, though not all of them. This sample has roughly 70,000 clones, with 89% found just once. The sequenced material came from peripheral blood. The receptors were gathered from a woman aged 45-60 years with active COVID-19.

The rearrangement uses TRBV19 and TRBJ2-3; 7 nucleotides agree with TRBD1. Germline CDR1 reads LNHDA; CDR2 reads SQIVND (reference sequence). This CDR3 comprises 13 residues. V lost 8 bases, J lost 2 bases, and 4 bases stayed unmatched. The CDR3 sequence: CASEGQSTDTQYF. CDR3 DNA: TGTGCCAGTGAGGGACAGTCCACAGATACGCAGTATTTT.

The CDR3 spells CASSESTGRQNQPQHF. DNA for the CDR3: TGTGCCAGCAGCGAGTCGACAGGGAGACAAAATCAGCCCCAGCATTTT. The chain has TRBV7-8 and TRBJ1-5; 7 bases line up with TRBD1. The germline V gene encodes CDR1 SGHVS and CDR2 FQNEAQ. CDR3 length: 16 residues. Trimming took 5 bases from V and 4 from J; bases not matched to a gene: 11.

The genes are TRBV27 and TRBJ2-1; 11 nucleotides agree with TRBD2. Trimming cost V 5 bases and J 6 bases; bases outside gene matches: 6. The CDR3 spans 15 residues. CDR1 is MNHEY and CDR2 is SMNVEV in the germline V gene (reference sequence). CDR3 sequence: CASSQLAGGFNEQFF. The DNA for the CDR3 is TGTGCCAGCAGTCAGCTAGCGGGAGGTTTCAATGAGCAGTTCTTC.

V is TRBV4-1 and J is TRBJ2-7; D possibly corresponds to TRBD2 (6 bases). Per germline, CDR1 MGHRA and CDR2 YSYEKL. This CDR3 has 15 amino acids. V was trimmed by 0 bases and J by 7 bases, leaving 16 bases between them. The CDR3 region is CASSQEAGTPREQYF. The CDR3 DNA follows: TGCGCCAGCAGCCAAGAAGCCGGGACTCCGAGGGAGCAGTACTTC.

The CDR3 region is CASSFRDKKRETQYF. As DNA, the CDR3 is TGTGCCAGCAGTTTTCGGGACAAAAAACGAGAGACCCAGTACTTC. The V gene is TRBV28, the J gene TRBJ2-5; possibly TRBD1 for D (6 bases). The CDR3 is 15 amino acids. Germline loops: CDR1 MDHEN, CDR2 SYDVKM. V lost 3 bases and J lost 4, with 15 bases in between.

The chain links TRBV9 to TRBJ2-7, with D possibly being TRBD1 (5 bases). Germline-derived CDR1 and CDR2 are SGDLS and YYNGEE. The CDR3 consists of 13 residues. Trimming shortened V by 9 bases and J by 2 bases, and 15 bases separated the two germline ends. CDR3 protein: CATPRQRAYEQYF. CDR3 sequence (DNA): TGTGCCACCCCTCGACAGCGAGCCTACGAGCAGTACTTC.

The chain uses TRBV27 and TRBJ2-1; D call uncertain. V lost 0 bases and J lost 4, with 4 bases in between. Germline-derived CDR1 and CDR2 are MNHEY and SMNVEV (reference sequence). CDR3 length equals 13 residues. CDR3 nucleotides: TGTGCCAGCAGTTTATCATTATACAATGAGCAGTTCTTC. This sequence encodes CASSLSLYNEQFF.

This chain uses TRBV6-5 with TRBJ1-1, with a possible D match to TRBD1 (6 bases). The V and J ends lost 6 bases and 1 base respectively, with 12 bases between them. The CDR3 covers 14 residues. CDR1 and CDR2 from the germline V gene are MNHEY and SVGAGI. CDR3 residues: CASRLTGRNTEAFF. CDR3 bases: TGTGCCAGCAGATTAACAGGGAGGAACACTGAAGCTTTCTTT.

The genes are TRBV7-9 and TRBJ2-1; 7 positions agree with TRBD2. Germline V lookup: CDR1 SEHNR, CDR2 FQNEAQ (reference sequence). The CDR3 sequence is 15 residues long. Trimming took 6 bases from V and 3 from J; bases not matched to a gene: 8. The CDR3 DNA reads TGTGCCAGCAGGCGAAAAACTAGCGACTACAATGAGCAGTTCTTC. Protein: CASRRKTSDYNEQFF. Drawing the rest from reference TRBV7-9 and TRBJ2-1, the complete variable domain is DTGVSQNPRHKITKRGQNVTFRCDPISEHNRLYWYRQTLGQGPEFLTYFQNEAQLEKSRLLSDRFSAERPKGSFSTLEIQRTEQGDSAMYLCASRRKTSDYNEQFFGPGTRLTVL.

The chain uses TRBV6-5 and TRBJ1-5, with D tentatively TRBD1 (6 bases). The V end lost 2 bases, the J end lost 7 bases, and 9 bases lay between the germline ends. This CDR3 has 13 residues. Germline CDR1 is MNHEY and CDR2 is SVGAGI. The CDR3 reads CASSYTGSQPQHF. In nucleotides, the CDR3 is TGTGCCAGCAGTTACACAGGGTCCCAGCCCCAGCATTTT.

The V gene is TRBV12-3 or TRBV12-4, the J gene TRBJ1-1; TRBD1 might be the D (6 bases). Trimming cost V 7 bases and J 4 bases, with 7 bases left between them. The length of the CDR3 is 11 residues. CDR3 sequence reads: CASTRGTEAFF. For the CDR3, the DNA is TGTGCCAGCACCAGGGGCACTGAAGCTTTCTTT.

The chain links TRBV7-8 to TRBJ1-2; no clear D gene. CDR3 length: 16 amino acids. Deletions cut 5 bases from V and 0 bases from J, with 16 bases between. CDR1 is SGHVS, CDR2 FQNEAQ, per germline. DNA of the CDR3: TGTGCCAGCAGCCCTAGAGAGGGCAGCTCTAACTATGGCTACACCTTC. It encodes CASSPREGSSNYGYTF.

V is TRBV4-1 and J is TRBJ2-3, with TRBD2 matching over 13 bases. CDR1 and CDR2 (germline): MGHRA, YSYEKL. Trimming took 3 bases from V and 0 from J; bases not matched to a gene: 12. The CDR3 loop spans 20 amino acids. CDR3 sequence: CASSQGLPGLAGTSTDTQYF. Written as DNA, the CDR3 is TGCGCCAGCAGCCAGGGGCTTCCGGGACTAGCGGGGACTAGCACAGATACGCAGTATTTT.

The V and J genes are TRBV19 and TRBJ2-1, with TRBD2 identical over 10 bases. CDR1 is LNHDA and CDR2 is SQIVND in the germline V gene (reference sequence). Trimming took 9 bases from V and 5 from J; bases not matched to a gene: 7. The CDR3 sequence is 14 residues long. CDR3 sequence (DNA): TGTGCCAGCCTCGGGACTAGCGAGAACAATGAGCAGTTCTTC. It encodes CASLGTSENNEQFF.

This clone was recorded once. The chain joins TRBV9 to TRBJ2-6, with 9 bases identical to TRBD1. Trimming took 3 bases from V and 0 from J; bases not matched to a gene: 7. This CDR3 contains 18 residues. Germline CDR1 SGDLS, CDR2 YYNGEE. The CDR3 coding sequence is TGTGCCAGCAGCGAAGCGGGACAGGGAGTCTCTGGGGCCAACGTCCTGACTTTC. It is translated as CASSEAGQGVSGANVLTF.

The chain links TRBV30 to TRBJ2-3; 7 nucleotides agree with TRBD1. V shed 4 bases and J 4 bases; nucleotides not matched to a gene: 2. This CDR3 contains 12 residues. In germline, CDR1 is GTSNPN, CDR2 SVGIG (reference sequence). CDR3 nucleotides: TGTGCCTGGAACAGGGGCCCAGATACGCAGTATTTT. Protein product: CAWNRGPDTQYF.

The chain carries TRBV2 and TRBJ2-5, with 8 bases aligning to TRBD1. Trimming removed 3 bases from V and 3 bases from J; junction bases left unmatched: 6. CDR3 size: 15 residues. Germline assignment: CDR1 SNHLY and CDR2 FYNNEI. Written as DNA, the CDR3 is TGTGCCAGCAGTGATGGGAGACAGGGGAAAGAGACCCAGTACTTC. Protein: CASSDGRQGKETQYF. Drawing the rest from reference TRBV2 and TRBJ2-5, the complete variable domain is EPEVTQTPSHQVTQMGQEVILRCVPISNHLYFYWYRQILGQKVEFLVSFYNNEISEKSEIFDDQFSVERPDGSNFTLKIRSTKLEDSAMYFCASSDGRQGKETQYFGPGTRLLVL.

CDR3: CASSVGLAGGGDTQYF. CDR3 nucleotide sequence: TGTGCCAGCAGCGTAGGTTTAGCGGGAGGCGGGGATACGCAGTATTTT. This sequence joins TRBV9 and TRBJ2-3; 10 bases fit TRBD2. This CDR3 has 16 residues. Germline V gives CDR1 SGDLS, CDR2 YYNGEE. V lost 0 bases, J lost 6 bases, and 7 bases stayed unmatched.

The CDR3 here is CASSQGLERAEQYF. The CDR3 nucleotides are TGTGCCAGCAGCCAAGGACTAGAACGGGCCGAGCAGTACTTC. The genes are TRBV3-1 (or the pseudogene TRBV3-2) and TRBJ2-7; D might be TRBD2 (6 bases). The V gene's germline CDR1 is LGHDT and CDR2 YNNKEL (reference sequence). This CDR3 contains 14 residues. Trimming took 1 base from V and 6 from J, leaving 13 bases between them.

The rearrangement joins TRBV10-3 to TRBJ1-6, with TRBD1 matching over 7 bases. The junction had 9 bases not matched to a gene; V was cut back by 11 bases and J by 8 bases. CDR1 and CDR2 from the germline V gene are ENHRY and SYGVKD. The CDR3 sequence is 13 residues long. The CDR3 DNA follows: TGTGCCGCCACCGGGACAGTTGATTCACCCCTCCACTTT. This gives the protein CAATGTVDSPLHF.

The chain uses TRBV6-1 and TRBJ2-1, with 8 bases identical to TRBD2. Germline CDR1 and CDR2: MNHNS and SASEGT. Germline trimming cut 0 bases from V and 0 bases from J; bases unmatched to any gene: 4. The CDR3 sequence is 17 residues long. The CDR3 is CASSEALSGSSYNEQFF. The CDR3 nucleotides read TGTGCCAGCAGTGAAGCCTTGAGCGGGAGCTCCTACAATGAGCAGTTCTTC.

The CDR3 reads CATSDSRTGIGELFF. CDR3 bases: TGTGCCACCAGTGATTCTCGGACAGGGATCGGGGAGCTGTTTTTT. The V and J genes are TRBV24-1 and TRBJ2-2; 8 bases are shared with TRBD1. The length of the CDR3 is 15 residues. Unmatched junction bases numbered 5, after V lost 2 bases and J lost 7 bases. Germline V gives CDR1 KGHDR, CDR2 SFDVKD.

J is TRBJ2-3 and V is TRBV9; 7 positions match TRBD1. The CDR3 sequence is 16 residues long. The J segment lost 5 bases and the V segment lost 2 bases, leaving 11 bases of the junction unmatched. Germline V gene data show CDR1 as SGDLS and CDR2 as YYNGEE. The CDR3 DNA sequence: TGTGCCAGCAGCGTCAGTGGACAGGTCCATAGAGATACGCAGTATTTT. It encodes CASSVSGQVHRDTQYF. Filled out from reference TRBV9 and TRBJ2-3, the complete variable domain reads DSGVTQTPKHLITATGQRVTLRCSPRSGDLSVYWYQQSLDQGLQFLIQYYNGEERAKGNILERFSAQQFPDLHSELNLSSLELGDSALYFCASSVSGQVHRDTQYFGPGTRLTVL.

The sample holds one count of this clone. The chain combines TRBV4-1 with TRBJ2-7; unclear D gene. CDR3 length: 13 residues. The V end lost 0 bases, the J end lost 3 bases, and 6 bases lay between the germline ends. The germline V gene has CDR1 MGHRA and CDR2 YSYEKL. CDR3 sequence (DNA): TGCGCCAGCAGCCAAGATAATAACTACGAGCAGTACTTC. It codes for CASSQDNNYEQYF.

This clone has more than one count but fewer than ten. The chain joins TRBV11-2 to TRBJ2-7; weak D call: TRBD2 (5 bases). The V end lost 3 bases, the J end lost 7 bases, and 10 bases lay between the germline ends. The CDR3 has 12 residues. The germline CDR1 and CDR2 sequences are SGHAT and FQNNGV. The CDR3 spells CASSFQTGEQYF. In DNA, the CDR3 is TGTGCCAGCAGCTTCCAAACGGGGGAGCAGTACTTC.

The chain carries TRBV3-1 (or the pseudogene TRBV3-2) and TRBJ2-5; perhaps TRBD1 as D (6 bases). The CDR3 is made up of 13 amino acids. Germline V CDR1 and CDR2: LGHDT, YNNKEL (reference sequence). Deletions cut 5 bases from V and 4 bases from J, with 11 bases between. CDR3 nucleotide sequence: TGTGCCAGCAGCTCTACAGGGTCAGAGACCCAGTACTTC. Encoded protein: CASSSTGSETQYF.